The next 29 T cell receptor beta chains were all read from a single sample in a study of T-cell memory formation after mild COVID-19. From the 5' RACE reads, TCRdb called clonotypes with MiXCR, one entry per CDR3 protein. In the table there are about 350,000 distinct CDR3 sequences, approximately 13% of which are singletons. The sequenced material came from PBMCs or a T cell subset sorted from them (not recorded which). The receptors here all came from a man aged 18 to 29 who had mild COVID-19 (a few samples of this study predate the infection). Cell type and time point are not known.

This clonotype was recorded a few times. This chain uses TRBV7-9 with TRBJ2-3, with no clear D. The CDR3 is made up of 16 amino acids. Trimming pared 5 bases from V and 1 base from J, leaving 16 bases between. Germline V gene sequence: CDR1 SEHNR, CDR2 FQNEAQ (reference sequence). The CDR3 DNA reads TGTGCCAGCAGCCACAGCAAGGGTAGGGGCACAGATACGCAGTATTTT. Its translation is CASSHSKGRGTDTQYF.

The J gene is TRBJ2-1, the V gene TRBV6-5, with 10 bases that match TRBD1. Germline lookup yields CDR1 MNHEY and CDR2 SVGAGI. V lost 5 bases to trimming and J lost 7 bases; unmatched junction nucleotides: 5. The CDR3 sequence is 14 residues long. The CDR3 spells CASSTGTGVNEQFF. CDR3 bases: TGTGCCAGCAGTACAGGGACAGGGGTGAATGAGCAGTTCTTC.

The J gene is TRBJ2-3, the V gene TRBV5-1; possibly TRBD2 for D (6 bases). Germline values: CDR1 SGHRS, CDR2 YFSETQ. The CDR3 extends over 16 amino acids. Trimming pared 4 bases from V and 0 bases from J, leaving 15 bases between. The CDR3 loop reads CASSHSLASSTDTQYF. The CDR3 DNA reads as TGCGCCAGCAGCCATTCACTAGCTTCAAGCACAGATACGCAGTATTTT.

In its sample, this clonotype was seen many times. CDR3: CASSQEWDLDTQYF. For the CDR3, the DNA is TGCGCCAGCAGCCAGGAGTGGGATTTAGATACGCAGTATTTT. The V and J genes are TRBV4-1 and TRBJ2-3; D is unclear. Germline CDR1 MGHRA, CDR2 YSYEKL. Trimming took off 3 bases at V and 5 bases at J, with 12 bases between the two ends. This CDR3 is built from 14 residues.

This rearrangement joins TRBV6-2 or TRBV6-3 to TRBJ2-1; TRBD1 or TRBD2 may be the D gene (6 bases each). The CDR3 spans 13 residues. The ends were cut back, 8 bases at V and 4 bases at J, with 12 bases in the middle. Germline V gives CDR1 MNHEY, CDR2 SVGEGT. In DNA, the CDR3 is TGTGCCAGCGGGCGCGGGACATACAATGAGCAGTTCTTC. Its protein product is CASGRGTYNEQFF.

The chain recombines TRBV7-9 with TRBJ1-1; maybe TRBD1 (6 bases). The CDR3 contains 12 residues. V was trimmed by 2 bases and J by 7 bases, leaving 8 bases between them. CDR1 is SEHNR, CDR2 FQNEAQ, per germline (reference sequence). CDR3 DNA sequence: TGTGCCAGCAGCTTAATGACAGGTGAAGCTTTCTTT. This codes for CASSLMTGEAFF.

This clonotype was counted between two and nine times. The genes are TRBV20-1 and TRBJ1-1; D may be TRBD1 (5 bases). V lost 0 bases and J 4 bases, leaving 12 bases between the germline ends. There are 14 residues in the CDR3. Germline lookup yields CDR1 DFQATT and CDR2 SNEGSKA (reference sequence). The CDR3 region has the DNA TGCAGTGCTAGAGAAAGGGGTCTTGGCACTGAAGCTTTCTTT. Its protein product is CSARERGLGTEAFF.

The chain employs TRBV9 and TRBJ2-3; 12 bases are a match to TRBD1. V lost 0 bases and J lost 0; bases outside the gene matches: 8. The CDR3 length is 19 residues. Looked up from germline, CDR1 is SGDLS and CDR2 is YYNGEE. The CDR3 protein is CASSVEGTGGGGSTDTQYF. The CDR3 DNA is TGTGCCAGCAGCGTAGAGGGGACAGGGGGCGGCGGCAGCACAGATACGCAGTATTTT.

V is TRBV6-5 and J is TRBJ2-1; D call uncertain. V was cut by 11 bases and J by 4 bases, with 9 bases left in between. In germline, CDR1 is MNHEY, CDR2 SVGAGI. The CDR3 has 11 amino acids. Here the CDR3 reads CAVHTYNEQFF. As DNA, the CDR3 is TGTGCCGTTCACACATACAATGAGCAGTTCTTC.

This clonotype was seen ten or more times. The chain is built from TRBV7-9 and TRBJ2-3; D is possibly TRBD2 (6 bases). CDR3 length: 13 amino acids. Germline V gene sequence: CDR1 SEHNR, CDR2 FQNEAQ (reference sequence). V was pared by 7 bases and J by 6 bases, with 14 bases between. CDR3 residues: CASTIGGADTQYF. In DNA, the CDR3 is TGTGCCAGCACTATCGGGGGAGCGGATACGCAGTATTTT. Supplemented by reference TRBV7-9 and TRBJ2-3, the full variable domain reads DTGVSQNPRHKITKRGQNVTFRCDPISEHNRLYWYRQTLGQGPEFLTYFQNEAQLEKSRLLSDRFSAERPKGSFSTLEIQRTEQGDSAMYLCASTIGGADTQYFGPGTRLTVL.

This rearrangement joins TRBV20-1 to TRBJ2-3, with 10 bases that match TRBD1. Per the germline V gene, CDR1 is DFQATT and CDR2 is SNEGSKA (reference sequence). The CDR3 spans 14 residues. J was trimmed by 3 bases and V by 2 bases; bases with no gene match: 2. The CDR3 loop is CSARRGQGTDTQYF. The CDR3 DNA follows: TGCAGTGCTAGACGGGGACAGGGGACAGATACGCAGTATTTT.

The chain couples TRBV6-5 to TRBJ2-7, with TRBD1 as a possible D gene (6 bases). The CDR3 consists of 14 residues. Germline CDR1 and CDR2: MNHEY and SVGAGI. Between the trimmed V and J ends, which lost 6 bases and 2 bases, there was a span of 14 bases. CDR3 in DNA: TGTGCCAGCAGAAGGACAGCCGGAACCTACGAGCAGTACGTC. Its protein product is CASRRTAGTYEQYV.

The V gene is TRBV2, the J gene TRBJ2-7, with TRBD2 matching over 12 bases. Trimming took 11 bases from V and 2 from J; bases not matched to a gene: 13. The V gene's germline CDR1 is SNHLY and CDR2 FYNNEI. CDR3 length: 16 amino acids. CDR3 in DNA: TGTGCCGGAAACCCCGGACTAGCGGGGCTACCCTACGAGCAGTACTTC. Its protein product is CAGNPGLAGLPYEQYF.

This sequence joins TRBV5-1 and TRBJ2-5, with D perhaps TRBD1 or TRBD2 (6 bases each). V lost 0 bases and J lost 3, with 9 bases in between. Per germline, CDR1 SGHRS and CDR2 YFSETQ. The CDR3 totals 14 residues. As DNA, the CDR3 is TGCGCCAGCAGCTTGGAGAGGGGGGAAGAGACCCAGTACTTC. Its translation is CASSLERGEETQYF. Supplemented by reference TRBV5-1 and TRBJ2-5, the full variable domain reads KAGVTQTPRYLIKTRGQQVTLSCSPISGHRSVSWYQQTPGQGLQFLFEYFSETQRNKGNFPGRFSGRQFSNSRSEMNVSTLELGDSALYLCASSLERGEETQYFGPGTRLLVL.

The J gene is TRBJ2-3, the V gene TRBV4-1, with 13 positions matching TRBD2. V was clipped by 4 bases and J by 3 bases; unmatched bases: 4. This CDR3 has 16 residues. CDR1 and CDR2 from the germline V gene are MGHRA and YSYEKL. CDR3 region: CASSLSGLAGTDTQYF. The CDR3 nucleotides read TGCGCCAGCAGCCTGTCGGGACTAGCGGGGACAGATACGCAGTATTTT.

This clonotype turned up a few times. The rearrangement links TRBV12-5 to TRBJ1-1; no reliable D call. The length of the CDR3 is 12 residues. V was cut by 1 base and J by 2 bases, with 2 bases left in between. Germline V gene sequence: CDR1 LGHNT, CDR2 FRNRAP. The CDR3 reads CASGLGNTEAFF. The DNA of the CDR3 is TGTGCTAGTGGTTTGGGAAACACTGAAGCTTTCTTT.

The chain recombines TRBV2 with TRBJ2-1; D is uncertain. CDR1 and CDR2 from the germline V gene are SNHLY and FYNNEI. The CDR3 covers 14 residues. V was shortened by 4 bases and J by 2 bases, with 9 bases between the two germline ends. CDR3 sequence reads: CASSASRAYNEQFF. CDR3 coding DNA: TGTGCCAGCAGTGCCAGCAGAGCCTACAATGAGCAGTTCTTC.

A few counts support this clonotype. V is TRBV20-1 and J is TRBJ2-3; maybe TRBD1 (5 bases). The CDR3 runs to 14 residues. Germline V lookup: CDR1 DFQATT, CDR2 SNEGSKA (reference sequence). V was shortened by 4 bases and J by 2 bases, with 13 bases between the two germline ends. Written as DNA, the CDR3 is TGCAGTGCTAAAGTGCAGGGTGTCACAGATACGCAGTATTTT. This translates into CSAKVQGVTDTQYF.

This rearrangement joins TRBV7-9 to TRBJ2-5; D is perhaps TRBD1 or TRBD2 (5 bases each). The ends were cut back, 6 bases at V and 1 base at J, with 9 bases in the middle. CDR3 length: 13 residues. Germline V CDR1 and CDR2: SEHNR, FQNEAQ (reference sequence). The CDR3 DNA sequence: TGTGCCAGCAGGTGGGACCCCCAAGAGACCCAGTACTTC. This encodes CASRWDPQETQYF.

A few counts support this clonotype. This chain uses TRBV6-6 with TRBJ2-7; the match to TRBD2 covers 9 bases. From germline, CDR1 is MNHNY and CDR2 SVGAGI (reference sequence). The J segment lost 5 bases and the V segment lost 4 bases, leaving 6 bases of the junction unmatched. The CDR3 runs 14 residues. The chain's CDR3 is CASSSLAGINEQYV. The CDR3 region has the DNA TGTGCCAGCAGTTCCCTAGCGGGGATCAACGAGCAGTACGTC.

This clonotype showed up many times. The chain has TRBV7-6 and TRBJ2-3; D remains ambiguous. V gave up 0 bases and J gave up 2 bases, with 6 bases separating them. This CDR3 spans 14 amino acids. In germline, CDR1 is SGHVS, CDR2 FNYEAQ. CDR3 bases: TGTGCCAGCAGCTTAGCCGGGCTCACAGATACGCAGTATTTT. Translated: CASSLAGLTDTQYF.

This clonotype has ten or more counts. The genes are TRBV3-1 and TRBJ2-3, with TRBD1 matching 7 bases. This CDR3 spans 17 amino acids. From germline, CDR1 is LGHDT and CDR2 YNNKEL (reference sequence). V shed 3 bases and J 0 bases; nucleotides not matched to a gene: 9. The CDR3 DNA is TGTGCCAGCAGCCATGTACAATTGACAGGGAGCACAGATACGCAGTATTTT. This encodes CASSHVQLTGSTDTQYF.

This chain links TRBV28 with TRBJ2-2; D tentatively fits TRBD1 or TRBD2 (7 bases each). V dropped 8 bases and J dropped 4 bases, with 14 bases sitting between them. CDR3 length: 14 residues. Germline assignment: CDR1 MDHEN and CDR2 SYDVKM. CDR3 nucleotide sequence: TGTGCCAGCGGGGAGGGGGCTGGCACCGGGGAGCTGTTTTTT. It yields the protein CASGEGAGTGELFF.

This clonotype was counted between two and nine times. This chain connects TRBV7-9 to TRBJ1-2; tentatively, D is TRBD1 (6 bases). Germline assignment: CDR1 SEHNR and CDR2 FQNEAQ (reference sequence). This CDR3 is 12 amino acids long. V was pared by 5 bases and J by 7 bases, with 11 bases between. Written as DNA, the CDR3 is TGTGCCAGCAGCAAAGGGACAATTGGCTACACCTTC. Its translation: CASSKGTIGYTF.

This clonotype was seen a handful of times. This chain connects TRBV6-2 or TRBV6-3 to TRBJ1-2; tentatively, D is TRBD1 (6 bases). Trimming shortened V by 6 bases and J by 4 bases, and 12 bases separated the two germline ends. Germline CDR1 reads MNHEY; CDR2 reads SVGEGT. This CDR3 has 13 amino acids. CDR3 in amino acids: CASSQGTVYGYTF. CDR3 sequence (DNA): TGTGCCAGCAGCCAGGGGACCGTCTATGGCTACACCTTC.

The CDR3 DNA follows: TGTGCCAGCAGCCGCGCCCGGGACGAGCAGTACGTC. Translating gives CASSRARDEQYV. The chain couples TRBV11-2 to TRBJ2-7; the D is unclear. The V end lost 5 bases, the J end lost 5 bases, and 10 bases lay between the germline ends. CDR3 length equals 12 residues. Germline V gives CDR1 SGHAT, CDR2 FQNNGV.

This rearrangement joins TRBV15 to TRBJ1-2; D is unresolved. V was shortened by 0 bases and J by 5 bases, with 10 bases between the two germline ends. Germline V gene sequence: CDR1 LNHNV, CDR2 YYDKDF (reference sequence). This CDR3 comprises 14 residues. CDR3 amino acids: CATSRDSAAYGYTF. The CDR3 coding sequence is TGTGCCACCAGCAGAGATAGTGCGGCATATGGCTACACCTTC.

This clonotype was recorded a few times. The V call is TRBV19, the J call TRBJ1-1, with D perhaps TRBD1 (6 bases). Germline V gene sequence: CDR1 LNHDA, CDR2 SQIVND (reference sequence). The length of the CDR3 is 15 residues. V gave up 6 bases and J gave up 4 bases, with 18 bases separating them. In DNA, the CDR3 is TGTGCCAGTAGAAGCCGGGGGCCGGAGAGCACTGAAGCTTTCTTT. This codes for CASRSRGPESTEAFF.

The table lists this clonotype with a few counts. The CDR3 sequence: CASSFGWDRVNEQYF. The CDR3 bases are TGTGCCAGCAGCTTCGGATGGGACAGGGTGAACGAGCAGTACTTC. The chain links TRBV5-5 to TRBJ2-7, with TRBD1 matching over 9 bases. After removal of 2 bases from V and 5 bases from J, the junction contained 8 bases not matched to a gene. The germline V gene encodes CDR1 SGHKS and CDR2 YYEKEE (reference sequence). The CDR3 covers 15 residues.